The rows below give T cell receptor beta chains drawn from one sample of a study of spatial heterogeneity in lung cancer. TCRdb used MiXCR to reprocess the 5' RACE reads, holding one entry per CDR3 protein. The sample has about 100,000 distinct CDR3 sequences; 3.5% to 5% are singletons. The specimen comprised lung tumor tissue, sampled at surgery. The origin of the receptors is a male donor with early-stage non-small cell lung cancer. The CDR3 runs from the conserved cysteine through the conserved F or W. The D gene is left open where the match is weak. The listing skips clone size in some rows; elsewhere it reads once, few, many or a size class.

D: NA; J: TRBJ2-3; V: TRBV4-1; size: few; DNA: TGCGCCAGCAGCCAAGCTGTCGGGAGTAGGACAGATACGCAGTATTTT; CDR3: CASSQAVGSRTDTQYF
D: NA; J: TRBJ1-4; V: TRBV7-9; size: many; DNA: TGTGCCAGCAGCTTAGCGGGGACTAATGAAAAACTGTTTTTT; CDR3: CASSLAGTNEKLFF
D: NA; J: TRBJ2-1; V: TRBV5-1; size: many; DNA: TGCGCCAGCAGCTCAGGGACTTGGGGTGAGCAGTTCTTC; CDR3: CASSSGTWGEQFF
D: NA; J: TRBJ2-2; V: TRBV5-1; size: many; DNA: TGCGCCAGCAGCCGGACGGTGAACACCGGGGAGCTGTTTTTT; CDR3: CASSRTVNTGELFF
D: TRBD2; J: TRBJ2-3; V: TRBV18; size: many; DNA: TGTGCCAGCTCACCCCCTCTACTAGCGGGAGTAGGTGATACGCAGTATTTT; CDR3: CASSPPLLAGVGDTQYF
D: TRBD1; J: TRBJ1-1; V: TRBV4-2; size: many; DNA: TGTGCCAGCACAAGAGGACAGGGGAGCACTGAAGCTTTCTTT; CDR3: CASTRGQGSTEAFF
D: NA; J: TRBJ2-3; V: TRBV28; size: NA; DNA: TGTGCCAGCACCCCTCTGCAGGAATTCCCCGCAGATACGCAGTATTTT; CDR3: CASTPLQEFPADTQYF
D: TRBD2; J: TRBJ2-3; V: TRBV28; size: many; DNA: TGTGCCAGCAGTTCCCGGGGGGGTACAGATACGCAGTATTTT; CDR3: CASSSRGGTDTQYF
D: NA; J: TRBJ2-7; V: TRBV12-3/TRBV12-4; size: few; DNA: TGTGCCAGCAGTTTCTCCCAGGGCTACGAGCAGTACTTC; CDR3: CASSFSQGYEQYF
D: NA; J: TRBJ2-2; V: TRBV28; size: many; DNA: TGTGCCAGCACCCCCCGGAGAGGCACCGGGGAGCTGTTTTTT; CDR3: CASTPRRGTGELFF
D: NA; J: TRBJ2-3; V: TRBV5-1; size: few; DNA: TGCGCCAGCAGCTTGGTTCTGGGTACCCGCACAGATACGCAGTATTTT; CDR3: CASSLVLGTRTDTQYF
D: NA; J: TRBJ2-7; V: TRBV29-1; size: many; DNA: TGCAGCGTTGATCTAGGCGGGCACGAGCAGTACTTC; CDR3: CSVDLGGHEQYF
D: NA; J: TRBJ1-5; V: TRBV7-2; size: few; DNA: TGTGCCAGCAGCTTAGTTGGGGTCAGGCAGCCCCAGCATTTT; CDR3: CASSLVGVRQPQHF
D: TRBD2; J: TRBJ2-1; V: TRBV9; size: many; DNA: TGTGCCAGCAGCGTAGTTACTAGCGGGAGATTGTTCTTC; CDR3: CASSVVTSGRLFF
D: TRBD1; J: TRBJ1-2; V: TRBV28; size: many; DNA: TGTGCCAGCAGCACAGGGGGCGCAAGGGGCTACACCTTC; CDR3: CASSTGGARGYTF
D: TRBD2; J: TRBJ2-1; V: TRBV4-1; size: few; DNA: TGCGCCAGCAGCTACCAGACTAGCGGTAATGAGCAGTTCTTC; CDR3: CASSYQTSGNEQFF